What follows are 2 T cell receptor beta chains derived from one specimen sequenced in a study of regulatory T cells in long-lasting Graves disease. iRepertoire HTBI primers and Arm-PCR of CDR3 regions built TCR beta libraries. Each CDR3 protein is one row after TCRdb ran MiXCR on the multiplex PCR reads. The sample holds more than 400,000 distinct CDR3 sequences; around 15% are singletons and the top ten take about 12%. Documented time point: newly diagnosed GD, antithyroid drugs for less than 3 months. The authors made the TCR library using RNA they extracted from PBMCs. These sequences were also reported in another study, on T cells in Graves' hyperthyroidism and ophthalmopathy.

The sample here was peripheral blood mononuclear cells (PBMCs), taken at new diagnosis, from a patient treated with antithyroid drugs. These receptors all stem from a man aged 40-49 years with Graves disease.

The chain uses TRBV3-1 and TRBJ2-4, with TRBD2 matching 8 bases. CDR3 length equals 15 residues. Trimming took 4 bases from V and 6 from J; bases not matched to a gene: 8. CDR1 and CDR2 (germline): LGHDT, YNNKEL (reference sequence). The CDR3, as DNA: TGTGCCAGCAGCCCTCCCGCGAGCGGGAGAAACATTCAGTACTTC. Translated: CASSPPASGRNIQYF.

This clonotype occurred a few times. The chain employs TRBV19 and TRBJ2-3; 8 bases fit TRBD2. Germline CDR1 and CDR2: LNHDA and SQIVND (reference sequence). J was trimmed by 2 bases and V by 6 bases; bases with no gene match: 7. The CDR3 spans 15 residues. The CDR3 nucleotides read TGTGCCAGTAGCCCTCGGGGGGGGATCACAGATACGCAGTATTTT. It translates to CASSPRGGITDTQYF.